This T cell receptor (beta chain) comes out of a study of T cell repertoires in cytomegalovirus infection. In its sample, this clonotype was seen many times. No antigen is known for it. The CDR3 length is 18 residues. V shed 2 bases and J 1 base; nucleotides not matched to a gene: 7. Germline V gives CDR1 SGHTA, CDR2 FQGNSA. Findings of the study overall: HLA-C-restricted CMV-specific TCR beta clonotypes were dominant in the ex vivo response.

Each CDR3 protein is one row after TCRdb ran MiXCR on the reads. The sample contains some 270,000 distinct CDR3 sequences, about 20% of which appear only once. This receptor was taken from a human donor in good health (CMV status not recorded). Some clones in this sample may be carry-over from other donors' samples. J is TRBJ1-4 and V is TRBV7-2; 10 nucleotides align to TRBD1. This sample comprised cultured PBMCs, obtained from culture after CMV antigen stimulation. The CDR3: CASSLPRQGALTNEKLFF. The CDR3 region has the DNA TGTGCCAGCAGCTTACCCCGACAGGGGGCCCTAACTAATGAAAAACTGTTTTTT.